Listed here are 21 T cell receptor beta chains from one sample, sequenced in a study of T cells in Graves' hyperthyroidism and ophthalmopathy. Regions amplified from RNA transcripts were the TCR beta CDR3 regions. Primed by the HTBI set, a first-round RT-PCR was run on the TCR CDR3. TCRdb independently ran MiXCR on the multiplex PCR reads; one entry per CDR3 protein. The sample lists 350,000 to 450,000 distinct CDR3 sequences; over 11% were seen once. Sequenced: blood. Every receptor here comes from a man aged 50-59 years with Graves' ophthalmopathy.

The CDR3 sequence: CSAEGGAGGTQYF. For the CDR3, the DNA is TGCAGTGCCGAGGGGGGGGCCGGCGGGACCCAGTACTTC. The genes are TRBV20-1 and TRBJ2-5; tentative D call: TRBD2 (7 bases). Germline values: CDR1 DFQATT, CDR2 SNEGSKA (reference sequence). The CDR3 has 13 amino acids. The V and J ends lost 6 bases and 7 bases respectively, with 18 bases between them.

At least ten counts were recorded for this clonotype. The chain combines TRBV7-2 with TRBJ1-1; 7 nucleotides align to TRBD1. The CDR3 is 15 residues long. V was clipped by 5 bases and J by 0 bases; unmatched bases: 6. Germline V gene data show CDR1 as SGHTA and CDR2 as FQGNSA. The CDR3 region is CASSPGTAMNTEAFF. CDR3 nucleotides: TGTGCCAGCAGCCCCGGGACAGCTATGAACACTGAAGCTTTCTTT.

This clonotype was counted between two and nine times. The V and J genes are TRBV6-1 and TRBJ1-1; 9 nucleotides match TRBD1. Germline lookup yields CDR1 MNHNS and CDR2 SASEGT. The CDR3 covers 14 residues. The ends lost 5 bases at V and 7 bases at J; junction bases unmatched: 8. CDR3 in amino acids: CASSYAGQGVEAFF. CDR3 coding DNA: TGTGCCAGCAGTTACGCGGGACAGGGTGTTGAAGCTTTCTTT.

This clonotype was detected ten times or more. V gene TRBV2 combines with J gene TRBJ2-2; D is ambiguous. The ends were cut back, 6 bases at V and 4 bases at J, with 12 bases in the middle. The CDR3 sequence is 14 residues long. The germline gives CDR1 SNHLY, CDR2 FYNNEI. CDR3 nucleotides: TGTGCCAGCAGGCTTATAAAGACCACCGGGGAGCTGTTTTTT. It yields the protein CASRLIKTTGELFF.

In this sample, this clonotype turned up many times. The chain is built from TRBV20-1 and TRBJ1-2, with a possible D match to TRBD1 (5 bases). The CDR3 has 15 residues. Trimming left V 1 base short and J 8 bases short, with 20 bases between. Germline V lookup: CDR1 DFQATT, CDR2 SNEGSKA (reference sequence). The CDR3 loop is CSARGRGVQPSGYTF. CDR3 DNA sequence: TGCAGTGCTAGAGGTCGAGGGGTACAGCCCTCGGGCTACACCTTC.

The sample holds many counts of this clonotype. J is TRBJ2-7 and V is TRBV20-1; no definite D call. This CDR3 region has 12 residues. CDR1 and CDR2 from the germline V gene are DFQATT and SNEGSKA (reference sequence). V lost 6 bases to trimming and J lost 4 bases, with 13 bases between them. The CDR3 sequence: CSADKIGYEQYF. The CDR3, as DNA: TGCAGTGCCGACAAAATAGGGTACGAGCAGTACTTC.

This clonotype was recorded at least ten times. J is TRBJ2-7 and V is TRBV20-1; TRBD2 might be the D (6 bases). The germline V gene encodes CDR1 DFQATT and CDR2 SNEGSKA (reference sequence). The CDR3 length is 17 residues. Trimming took 7 bases from V and 3 from J, leaving 28 bases between them. The CDR3 reads CSVSGPIVIADRYEQYF. CDR3 sequence (DNA): TGCAGTGTTAGTGGCCCCATTGTAATAGCGGACCGCTACGAGCAGTACTTC.

There are many counts of this clonotype. The chain has TRBV6-5 and TRBJ2-1; 9 bases agree with TRBD2. CDR1 is MNHEY and CDR2 is SVGAGI in the germline V gene. The V and J ends lost 5 bases and 1 base, in that order; junction bases with no gene match: 12. CDR3 length: 18 residues. This chain's CDR3 is CASSPSGTLGKSYNEQFF. The CDR3 DNA reads TGTGCCAGCAGTCCTAGCGGGACGCTGGGGAAGTCCTACAATGAGCAGTTCTTC.

The CDR3 DNA reads as TGCAGTGCTAGAGACCTCCTAGGGAACAATGAGCAGTTCTTC. Translating gives CSARDLLGNNEQFF. This chain connects TRBV20-1 to TRBJ2-1; D gene ambiguous. The V end was cut by 0 bases, the J end by 5 bases, with 11 bases between. CDR3 length equals 14 residues. Germline lookup yields CDR1 DFQATT and CDR2 SNEGSKA (reference sequence).

This clonotype was picked up a small number of times. The CDR3 sequence is CAGSPGPGIYEQYF. Written as DNA, the CDR3 is TGTGCCGGATCCCCGGGTCCGGGGATTTACGAGCAGTACTTC. V usage is TRBV6-7 and J usage is TRBJ2-7; D might be TRBD2 (5 bases). TRBV6-7 is labeled an ORF, and its function is uncertain. CDR3 size: 14 residues. V was clipped by 11 bases and J by 4 bases, with 21 bases between them.

The chain links TRBV9 to TRBJ1-2, with D possibly matching TRBD1 (5 bases). CDR3 length: 15 residues. Germline loops: CDR1 SGDLS, CDR2 YYNGEE. The germline V and J ends were trimmed by 5 bases and 5 bases, with 19 bases remaining between them. CDR3 in amino acids: CASSSNIQGPYGYTF. The CDR3 region has the DNA TGTGCCAGCAGTTCGAATATTCAGGGTCCGTATGGCTACACCTTC.

In this sample, this clonotype turned up many times. This chain links TRBV7-2 with TRBJ2-7, with 14 bases aligning to TRBD2. The germline V gene encodes CDR1 SGHTA and CDR2 FQGNSA. J lost 6 bases, V lost 4 bases, and 17 bases had no gene match. The CDR3 has 19 amino acids. The DNA of the CDR3 is TGTGCCAGCAGCTCGGCGGGACTAGCGGGAGTCCTTCCTTGGCGCGAGCAGTACTTC. It codes for CASSSAGLAGVLPWREQYF.

This chain connects TRBV7-6 to TRBJ2-1; D possibly corresponds to TRBD2 (6 bases). V was trimmed by 5 bases and J by 0 bases, leaving 14 bases between them. The CDR3 runs to 16 residues. In germline, CDR1 is SGHVS, CDR2 FNYEAQ. DNA of the CDR3: TGTGCCAGCAGCACCGAGGACGGGAGCTCCTACAATGAGCAGTTCTTC. Encoded protein: CASSTEDGSSYNEQFF.

This clonotype came up many times. This sequence joins TRBV20-1 and TRBJ2-7, with D maybe TRBD2 (6 bases). V lost 5 bases to trimming and J lost 4 bases, with 18 bases between them. The CDR3 has 14 amino acids. CDR1 is DFQATT and CDR2 is SNEGSKA in the germline V gene (reference sequence). This chain's CDR3 is CSAESTSKTYEQYF. The CDR3, as DNA: TGCAGTGCTGAAAGTACTAGCAAAACATACGAGCAGTACTTC.

The chain has TRBV28 and TRBJ2-1, with a weak D call TRBD2 (6 bases). Per germline, CDR1 MDHEN and CDR2 SYDVKM. The CDR3 contains 11 residues. Deletions cut 6 bases from V and 10 bases from J, with 10 bases between. CDR3 bases: TGTGCCAGCAGAAATAGCGGAGAGCAGTTCTTC. It encodes CASRNSGEQFF.

This clonotype was detected a few times. The chain has TRBV6-5 and TRBJ2-1; TRBD2 agrees at 12 bases. After removal of 1 base from V and 6 bases from J, the junction contained 13 bases not matched to a gene. This CDR3 region has 19 residues. CDR1 is MNHEY, CDR2 SVGAGI, per germline. The CDR3 bases are TGTGCCAGCAGTTACTACCGGACCTTGACTAGCGGGAGAGCCAATGAGCAGTTCTTC. This encodes CASSYYRTLTSGRANEQFF.

The table lists this clonotype with a few counts. The chain uses TRBV29-1 and TRBJ2-2, with 10 bases lining up with TRBD2. The ends lost 4 bases at V and 0 bases at J; junction bases unmatched: 5. The CDR3 length is 16 residues. Germline loops: CDR1 SQVTM, CDR2 ANQGSEA. In DNA form, the CDR3 reads TGCAGCGTTGTTGCTAGCGGGAGCGCGAACACCGGGGAGCTGTTTTTT. This translates into CSVVASGSANTGELFF.

The sample holds many counts of this clonotype. This chain connects TRBV2 to TRBJ1-1; no clear D gene. This CDR3 comprises 14 residues. The V gene's germline CDR1 is SNHLY and CDR2 FYNNEI. The germline V and J ends were trimmed by 9 bases and 2 bases, with 16 bases remaining between them. CDR3 residues: CASTVWGLNTEAFF. In DNA form, the CDR3 reads TGTGCCAGTACCGTGTGGGGTCTCAACACTGAAGCTTTCTTT.

This clonotype came up many times. The rearrangement joins TRBV4-2 to TRBJ1-1; D perhaps matches TRBD1 (5 bases). Germline lookup yields CDR1 LGHNA and CDR2 YNFKEQ. Trimming took off 0 bases at V and 5 bases at J, with 13 bases between the two ends. The CDR3 contains 15 residues. The CDR3 nucleotides are TGTGCCAGCAGCCAAGAACTGGGGGAAGATACTGAAGCTTTCTTT. Residues: CASSQELGEDTEAFF.

There are many counts of this clonotype. This rearrangement joins TRBV24-1 to TRBJ1-5; D might be TRBD1 (6 bases). CDR1 is KGHDR, CDR2 SFDVKD, per germline. This CDR3 spans 16 amino acids. V lost 5 bases and J lost 3, with 16 bases in between. CDR3 nucleotide sequence: TGTGCCACCAGTGGCGCCACAGGGAACCTCAATCAGCCCCAGCATTTT. This encodes CATSGATGNLNQPQHF.

V and J are TRBV7-9 and TRBJ2-7; D possibly matches TRBD1 or TRBD2 (5 bases each). The CDR3 is made up of 16 amino acids. The germline V gene encodes CDR1 SEHNR and CDR2 FQNEAQ (reference sequence). Trimming removed 2 bases from V and 2 bases from J, with 16 bases in between. CDR3: CASSLNGGAATYEQYF. CDR3 nucleotide sequence: TGTGCCAGCAGCTTAAATGGGGGAGCGGCGACCTACGAGCAGTACTTC.